This entry describes one T cell receptor beta chain. Its antigen is currently unknown. Using its own MiXCR run on the 5' RACE reads, TCRdb lists one record per CDR3 protein. The repertoire holds some 340,000 distinct CDR3 sequences, with roughly 13% as singletons. The data derive from a study of T-cell memory formation after mild COVID-19. Study-wide results and caveats: The study detected some responding clones in pre-infection memory, suggesting cross-reactive memory joined.

Trimming took off 4 bases at V and 3 bases at J, with 10 bases between the two ends. Germline V CDR1 and CDR2: SQVTM, ANQGSEA. This CDR3 comprises 13 residues. The chain joins TRBV29-1 to TRBJ2-1, with D perhaps TRBD1 or TRBD2 (7 bases each). The origin of this receptor is a man between 18 and 29 years old who had mild COVID-19 (a few samples of this study predate the infection). Cell type and time point are not known. Sequencing was carried out using PBMCs or a T cell subset sorted from them (not recorded which). The CDR3 protein is CSVGRGGYNEQFF. The CDR3 region has the DNA TGCAGCGTTGGCAGGGGGGGCTACAATGAGCAGTTCTTC.